The 17 T cell receptor beta chains presented below share a single source sample, sequenced in a study of yellow fever vaccine responses in identical twins. TCRdb fed the RT-PCR reads into MiXCR, producing one record per CDR3 protein. The sample lists 15,000 or so distinct CDR3 sequences, about four fifths occurring once. Source: T cells from blood (PBMCs), unsorted or a sorted subset (not recorded which), taken before or after yellow fever vaccination (not recorded which). Receptors originate from a woman under 30 who received the yellow fever vaccine.

This clonotype is a singleton in its sample. This chain links TRBV2 with TRBJ2-7, with TRBD2 matching over 10 bases. V lost 4 bases, J lost 3 bases, and 3 bases stayed unmatched. CDR3 size: 14 residues. From germline, CDR1 is SNHLY and CDR2 FYNNEI. CDR3 in DNA: TGTGCCAGCAGTGGGACTAGCGGCAACTACGAGCAGTACTTC. This sequence encodes CASSGTSGNYEQYF.

This clonotype was recorded once. This chain joins TRBV2 and TRBJ1-1, with D maybe TRBD1 (6 bases). In germline, CDR1 is SNHLY, CDR2 FYNNEI. V was cut by 6 bases and J by 5 bases, with 19 bases left in between. The length of the CDR3 is 15 residues. In nucleotides, the CDR3 is TGTGCCAGCAGGGGGGCGGGTCACTATGGGACTGAAGCTTTCTTT. As protein: CASRGAGHYGTEAFF.

This clonotype was detected once. One end of the junction is discordant with germline, which a read error may explain. The chain couples TRBV19 to TRBJ1-5, with TRBD1 as a possible D gene (5 bases). CDR1 is LNHDA, CDR2 SQIVND, per germline (reference sequence). This CDR3 comprises 14 residues. The CDR3 protein is CASSLEGRNQPQHF. Here the CDR3 DNA reads TGTGCCAGTAGTCTAGAGGGACGGAATCAGCCCCAGCATTTT. Complete variable domain (other parts from reference TRBV19 and TRBJ1-5): DGGITQSPKYLFRKEGQNVTLSCEQNLNHDAMYWYRQDPGQGLRLIYYSQIVNDFQKGDIAEGYSVSREKKESFPLTVTSAQKNPTAFYLCASSLEGRNQPQHFGDGTRLSIL.

This rearrangement joins TRBV5-5 to TRBJ1-6; weak D call: TRBD1 (5 bases). V lost 4 bases to trimming and J lost 0 bases, with 8 bases between them. The length of the CDR3 is 15 residues. Per the germline V gene, CDR1 is SGHKS and CDR2 is YYEKEE (reference sequence). In nucleotides, the CDR3 is TGTGCCAGCAGCGGGACTAGCTCCTATAATTCACCCCTCCACTTT. Its protein is CASSGTSSYNSPLHF.

The chain links TRBV10-3 to TRBJ1-1; no reliable D call. Trimming took 4 bases from V and 0 from J, leaving 9 bases between them. The CDR3 totals 14 residues. Germline assignment: CDR1 ENHRY and CDR2 SYGVKD. Here the CDR3 reads CAISADSVNTEAFF. The CDR3 coding sequence is TGTGCCATCAGTGCGGATAGCGTGAACACTGAAGCTTTCTTT.

In this sample, this clonotype turned up once. The chain links TRBV12-3 or TRBV12-4 to TRBJ2-7, with 10 bases lining up with TRBD2. CDR3 length: 18 amino acids. J lost 0 bases, V lost 2 bases, and 10 bases had no gene match. In nucleotides, the CDR3 is TGTGCCAGCAGTTTATACAGACTAGCGGGCACTAACTCCTACGAGCAGTACTTC. Translating gives CASSLYRLAGTNSYEQYF.

The V call is TRBV10-3, the J call TRBJ1-1, with D tentatively TRBD1 (6 bases). Trimming stripped 10 bases from V and 0 bases from J, with 21 bases between. Germline V gene sequence: CDR1 ENHRY, CDR2 SYGVKD. The CDR3 extends over 16 amino acids. The CDR3 loop reads CATTQGMVRMNTEAFF. In nucleotides, the CDR3 is TGTGCCACCACCCAGGGGATGGTGAGGATGAACACTGAAGCTTTCTTT.

V gene TRBV4-2 combines with J gene TRBJ2-1; either TRBD1 or TRBD2 may supply D (5 bases each). The V gene lost 1 base and the J gene lost 0 bases, with 13 bases spanning the gap. The CDR3 covers 17 residues. The germline V gene encodes CDR1 LGHNA and CDR2 YNFKEQ. CDR3 protein: CASSQVRGGTSYNEQFF. For the CDR3, the DNA is TGTGCCAGCAGCCAAGTCCGGGGCGGTACCTCCTACAATGAGCAGTTCTTC.

The chain combines TRBV6-1 with TRBJ2-7; D is possibly TRBD1 or TRBD2 (5 bases each). Trimming pared 5 bases from V and 4 bases from J, leaving 12 bases between. The germline CDR1 and CDR2 sequences are MNHNS and SASEGT. This CDR3 region has 13 residues. CDR3 DNA sequence: TGTGCCAGCAGTACGGGACCCATTTACGAGCAGTACTTC. It yields the protein CASSTGPIYEQYF.

The V call is TRBV11-1, the J call TRBJ2-7; 7 bases are a match to TRBD1. This CDR3 has 14 residues. The germline gives CDR1 SGHAT, CDR2 FQDESV (reference sequence). Trimming took 5 bases from V and 2 from J; bases not matched to a gene: 6. DNA of the CDR3: TGTGCCAGCAGCCACGGGACAGTGACCTACGAGCAGTACTTC. Protein product: CASSHGTVTYEQYF.

The chain couples TRBV29-1 to TRBJ2-2, with 7 bases identical to TRBD1. The CDR3 extends over 14 amino acids. V shed 7 bases, J shed 2 bases, and the junction held 7 bases outside the gene matches. Germline lookup yields CDR1 SQVTM and CDR2 ANQGSEA. The CDR3, as DNA: TGCAGCGCCCGGACAGGTAGCAACACCGGGGAGCTGTTTTTT. It is translated as CSARTGSNTGELFF.

The V call is TRBV15, the J call TRBJ2-1; 8 bases fit TRBD2. CDR1 is LNHNV, CDR2 YYDKDF, per germline (reference sequence). CDR3 size: 18 residues. With 0 bases clipped from V and 4 bases from J, the junction kept 11 bases outside the gene matches. CDR3 region: CATSRDSLGLALYNEQFF. The CDR3 region has the DNA TGTGCCACCAGCAGAGATAGCCTCGGACTAGCTCTTTACAATGAGCAGTTCTTC. Full variable domain (missing parts from reference TRBV15 and TRBJ2-1): DAMVIQNPRYQVTQFGKPVTLSCSQTLNHNVMYWYQQKSSQAPKLLFHYYDKDFNNEADTPDNFQSRRPNTSFCFLDIRSPGLGDTAMYLCATSRDSLGLALYNEQFFGPGTRLTVL.

This clonotype was seen a single time. The CDR3: CASSSGTSYNEQFF. The DNA of the CDR3 is TGCGCCAGCAGCTCGGGCACTTCCTACAATGAGCAGTTCTTC. The chain couples TRBV5-1 to TRBJ2-1; no clear D gene. V was shortened by 3 bases and J by 1 base, with 8 bases between the two germline ends. The length of the CDR3 is 14 residues. Germline CDR1 is SGHRS and CDR2 is YFSETQ.

As DNA, the CDR3 is TGTGCCTCAGCCCGTGGGGACGAGCAGTACTTC. Protein product: CASARGDEQYF. V gene TRBV7-9 combines with J gene TRBJ2-7; D call uncertain. V was trimmed by 11 bases and J by 5 bases, leaving 13 bases between them. The CDR3 has 11 amino acids. Germline V gene lookup returns CDR1 SEHNR and CDR2 FQNEAQ (reference sequence).

The rearrangement links TRBV6-2 or TRBV6-3 to TRBJ1-2, with D perhaps matching TRBD1 (5 bases). The CDR3 sequence is 13 residues long. Germline loops: CDR1 MNHEY, CDR2 SVGEGT. V dropped 4 bases and J dropped 1 base, with 7 bases sitting between them. The DNA for the CDR3 is TGTGCCAGCAGTTCCCAGGGTAACTATGGCTACACCTTC. Translated: CASSSQGNYGYTF.

The chain links TRBV11-3 to TRBJ2-1, with TRBD2 matching over 12 bases. Germline values: CDR1 SGHNT, CDR2 YENEEA. The ends lost 5 bases at V and 7 bases at J; junction bases unmatched: 6. The CDR3 spans 15 residues. The CDR3 sequence is CASSMTSGSWNEQFF. The CDR3 nucleotides are TGTGCCAGCAGCATGACTAGCGGGAGTTGGAATGAGCAGTTCTTC. Supplemented by reference TRBV11-3 and TRBJ2-1, the full variable domain reads EAGVVQSPRYKIIEKKQPVAFWCNPISGHNTLYWYLQNLGQGPELLIRYENEEAVDDSQLPKDRFSAERLKGVDSTLKIQPAELGDSAVYLCASSMTSGSWNEQFFGPGTRLTVL.

V and J are TRBV18 and TRBJ2-1; 9 bases are shared with TRBD1. The CDR3 consists of 15 residues. The V and J ends lost 6 bases and 1 base, in that order; junction bases with no gene match: 4. Germline CDR1 KGHSH, CDR2 LQKENI. The CDR3 loop is CASSRGQGSYNEQFF. In DNA, the CDR3 is TGTGCCAGCTCCCGTGGACAGGGGTCCTACAATGAGCAGTTCTTC.